This TCR beta chain was sequenced in a study of T cell repertoires in cytomegalovirus infection. Study-wide context: Carrying CMV and the relevant HLA type showed in public TCR beta signatures.

The table lists this clonotype with a few counts. Antigen unknown. TCRdb reprocessed the reads via MiXCR and lists one record per CDR3 protein. The sample has roughly 69,000 distinct CDR3 sequences, 20% to 25% seen once. V dropped 0 bases and J dropped 2; count of bases not matched to a gene: 3. Germline V gene lookup returns CDR1 SGHVS and CDR2 FQNEAQ. The CDR3 covers 16 residues. Study-level findings and limits: Cumulative frequency (of public TCR beta family members) identified carriers of CMV plus the relevant HLA. Dominating the ex vivo response were HLA-C-restricted CMV-specific TCR beta clonotypes.

This receptor was taken from a human donor in good health (CMV status not recorded). Some clones in this sample may be carry-over from other donors' samples. This rearrangement joins TRBV7-8 to TRBJ2-2; TRBD1 matches 7 bases. The specimen comprised CD8+ T cells from cultured PBMCs, sampled from culture after CMV antigen stimulation. As DNA, the CDR3 is TGTGCCAGCAGCTTAGCCACAGGGGTCAACACCGGGGAGCTGTTTTTT. Amino acids: CASSLATGVNTGELFF.